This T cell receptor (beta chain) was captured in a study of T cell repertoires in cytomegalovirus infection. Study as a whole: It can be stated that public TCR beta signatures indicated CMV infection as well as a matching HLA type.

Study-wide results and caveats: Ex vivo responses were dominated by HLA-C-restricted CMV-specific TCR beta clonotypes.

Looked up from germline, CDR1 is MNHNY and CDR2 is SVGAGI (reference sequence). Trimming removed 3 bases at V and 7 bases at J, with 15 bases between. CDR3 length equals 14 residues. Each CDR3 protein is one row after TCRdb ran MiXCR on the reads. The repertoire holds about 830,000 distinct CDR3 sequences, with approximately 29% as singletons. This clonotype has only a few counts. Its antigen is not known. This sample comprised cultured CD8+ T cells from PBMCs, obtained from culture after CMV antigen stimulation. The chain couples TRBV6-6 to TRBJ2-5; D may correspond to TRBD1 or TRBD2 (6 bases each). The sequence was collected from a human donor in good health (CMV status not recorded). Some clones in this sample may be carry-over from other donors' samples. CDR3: CASSYLEGQRTQYF. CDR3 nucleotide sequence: TGTGCCAGCAGTTATCTGGAGGGACAACGGACCCAGTACTTC.